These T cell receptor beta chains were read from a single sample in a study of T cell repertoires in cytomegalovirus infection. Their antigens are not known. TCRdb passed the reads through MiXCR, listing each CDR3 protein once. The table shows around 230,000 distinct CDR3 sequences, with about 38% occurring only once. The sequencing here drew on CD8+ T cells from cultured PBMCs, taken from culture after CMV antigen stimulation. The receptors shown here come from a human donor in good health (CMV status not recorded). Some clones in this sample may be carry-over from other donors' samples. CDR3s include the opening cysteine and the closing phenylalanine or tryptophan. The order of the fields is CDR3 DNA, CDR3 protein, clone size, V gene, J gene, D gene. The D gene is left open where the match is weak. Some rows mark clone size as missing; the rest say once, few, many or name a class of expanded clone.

TGTGCCAGCGTTAAGGGACTAGAAGAGACCCAGTACTTC	CASVKGLEETQYF	few	TRBV7-8	TRBJ2-5	TRBD2
TGTGCCAGCAGTTATCCGGGACAGGGTGATCGGGGCTACACCTTC	CASSYPGQGDRGYTF	many	TRBV6-2/TRBV6-3	TRBJ1-2	TRBD1
TGCGCCAGCAGCGCGTTGAACCGGGACAGGGGGCTGCGGACCGGGGAGCTGTTTTTT	CASSALNRDRGLRTGELFF	NA	TRBV5-1	TRBJ2-2	TRBD1
TGTGCCATCAGTGAGGGGGGACAGGGGGTTATTTTCTACGAGCAGTACTTC	CAISEGGQGVIFYEQYF	NA	TRBV10-3	TRBJ2-7	TRBD1
TGTGCCAGCAGCTTAACGACAGGGGTTAAAAACATTCAGTACTTC	CASSLTTGVKNIQYF	few	TRBV7-8	TRBJ2-4	TRBD1
TGTGCCACCAGCAGACACACATCAGCGGGAGCCGACGAGCAGTACTTC	CATSRHTSAGADEQYF	NA	TRBV15	TRBJ2-7	TRBD2
TGTGCCACCAGCAGAGTCGTTTACGGGACCCAGTACTTC	CATSRVVYGTQYF	NA	TRBV15	TRBJ2-5	NA
TGTGCCAGCAGTACGCTGAACACTGAAGCTTTCTTT	CASSTLNTEAFF	few	TRBV27	TRBJ1-1	NA
TGTGCCAGCAGAGGGACAGACCCTGAAGCTTTCTTT	CASRGTDPEAFF	NA	TRBV5-4	TRBJ1-1	TRBD1
TGCAGCGTTGTTCGCCAGCCCGGTGAAACCCAGTACTTC	CSVVRQPGETQYF	NA	TRBV29-1	TRBJ2-5	NA
TGTGCCTGGAGTGTCCTAGCGGGTAGCTCCTACAATGAGCAGTTCTTC	CAWSVLAGSSYNEQFF	NA	TRBV30	TRBJ2-1	TRBD2
TGCAGCGTAGGAGGGACAGGGAGGGCCGGGGAGCTGTTTTTT	CSVGGTGRAGELFF	once	TRBV29-1	TRBJ2-2	TRBD1
TGTGCCAGCAGTTTTGCGGGAGGCGTTGTCCGAGAGACCCAGTACTTC	CASSFAGGVVRETQYF	NA	TRBV6-1	TRBJ2-5	TRBD2
TGTGCCAGCAGCTCTCCGGGACAAGTCTCTTACGAGCAGTACTTC	CASSSPGQVSYEQYF	many	TRBV7-8	TRBJ2-7	NA
TGTGCCAGCAGCTTGGTGAGGATGCCGGGGCCCTATCTAGCCAAAAACATTCAGTACTTC	CASSLVRMPGPYLAKNIQYF	few	TRBV5-6	TRBJ2-4	NA
TGTGCCAGCAGTAGAGGGACGGACTATGGCTACACCTTC	CASSRGTDYGYTF	few	TRBV27	TRBJ1-2	NA
TGTGCCAGCAGCTTAGGGACAAACTCTAACTATGGCTACACCTTC	CASSLGTNSNYGYTF	NA	TRBV7-3	TRBJ1-2	NA
TGTGCCAGCAGCGCCCTCAGCGAGCAGTACTTC	CASSALSEQYF	NA	TRBV7-9	TRBJ2-7	NA
TGTGCCAGCAGCTCCCTCAGACAGGGCAATCAGCCCCAGCATTTT	CASSSLRQGNQPQHF	many	TRBV7-8	TRBJ1-5	NA
TGTGCCAGCAGCTTAGCGTTAAATGAAAAACTGTTTTTT	CASSLALNEKLFF	few	TRBV7-6	TRBJ1-4	NA
TGTGCCAGCAGTATATTAGCGGGAGGGCCCTCGGGTTACGAGCAGTACTTC	CASSILAGGPSGYEQYF	NA	TRBV28	TRBJ2-7	TRBD2
TGTGCCAGCAGCTCTCCTGCAGGGTCGAACACCGGGGAGCTGTTTTTT	CASSSPAGSNTGELFF	NA	TRBV7-9	TRBJ2-2	NA
TGTGCCAGCAGTCCCTGGACAGGTGCCGACACTGAAGCTTTCTTT	CASSPWTGADTEAFF	NA	TRBV28	TRBJ1-1	TRBD1
TGTGCCAGCAGTACCCTAGCGGCCGGCACAGATACGCAGTATTTT	CASSTLAAGTDTQYF	NA	TRBV28	TRBJ2-3	TRBD2
TGCGCCAGCAGCCCGGGACTAGCGGGATACTACGAGCAGTACTTC	CASSPGLAGYYEQYF	NA	TRBV5-1	TRBJ2-7	TRBD2
TGTGCCAGCAGCGTAGAGGGGTATTCCTACAATGAGCAGTTCTTC	CASSVEGYSYNEQFF	once	TRBV7-3	TRBJ2-1	NA
TGTGCCAGCATCCCCAGGGGGGGGATTCGAGACATTCAGTACTTC	CASIPRGGIRDIQYF	few	TRBV2	TRBJ2-4	NA
TGTGCCAGTATGGGAGGGGAAAGGACCTACGAGCAGTACTTC	CASMGGERTYEQYF	NA	TRBV7-4	TRBJ2-7	TRBD2
TGTGCCAGCAGCTTAGCGTGTCGAAGTACAGGGGAGCTTTTTTTT	CASSLACRSTGELFF	NA	TRBV11-1	TRBJ2-2	TRBD1
TGCGCCAGCAGCTTCCGAGACAATGGAGTCACTGAAGCTTTCTTT	CASSFRDNGVTEAFF	NA	TRBV5-1	TRBJ1-1	NA
TGTGCCAGTAGTACCGGGACTAGCGGCGCGAAAGAGCAGTACTTC	CASSTGTSGAKEQYF	NA	TRBV19	TRBJ2-7	TRBD2
TGTGCCAGCAGTGAGATGGACAGAGGTTCCTACGAGCAGTACTTC	CASSEMDRGSYEQYF	NA	TRBV6-5	TRBJ2-7	NA
TGTGCCAGCAGCTTAGCGCCGGTAGAAGCGGGGCGTCGGTACGAGCAGTACTTC	CASSLAPVEAGRRYEQYF	few	TRBV7-9	TRBJ2-7	TRBD2
TGTGCCAGCAGCTCCAGATGGGGGCTCGAGCAGTTCTTC	CASSSRWGLEQFF	NA	TRBV7-4	TRBJ2-1	NA
TGTGCCAGCAGCCCTGGACCGGGACAGCTGAATGAAAAACTGTTTTTT	CASSPGPGQLNEKLFF	NA	TRBV3-1	TRBJ1-4	TRBD1
TGTGCCAGCAGTCCCTCCCCCGCCTCTAATACTAAAAGCTCCTACAATGAGCAGTTCTTC	CASSPSPASNTKSSYNEQFF	few	TRBV2	TRBJ2-1	NA
TGTGCCAGCAGTTCGGCGGGTGAGCGGACCGTCTACGAGCAGTACTTC	CASSSAGERTVYEQYF	NA	TRBV28	TRBJ2-7	NA
TGTGCCAGTACTTACGGCGGGGCCTCCTTTGAAGCTTTCTTT	CASTYGGASFEAFF	once	TRBV19	TRBJ1-1	NA
TGTGCCAGCAGCTCCCCCGGCCCCGACTACGAGCAGTACTTC	CASSSPGPDYEQYF	NA	TRBV7-8	TRBJ2-7	NA
TGTGCCAGCAGCTACTTATCAGGGGGGCTCTACAATGAGCAGTTCTTC	CASSYLSGGLYNEQFF	NA	TRBV11-1	TRBJ2-1	NA